This is a list of T cell receptor beta chains from one sample in a study of T cells in Graves' hyperthyroidism and ophthalmopathy. TCRdb reanalysed the multiplex PCR reads using MiXCR and keeps one entry per CDR3 protein. This table holds about 640,000 distinct CDR3 sequences, about 14% found once. The specimen was blood. All receptors come from a woman aged 45-60 years with Graves' ophthalmopathy. CDR3s include the opening cysteine and the closing phenylalanine or tryptophan.

v_gene: TRBV7-6
j_gene: TRBJ2-1
CDR3aa: CASSRTWSSYNEQFF

v_gene: TRBV6-1
j_gene: TRBJ2-1
CDR3aa: CASSSQGPTEQFF

v_gene: TRBV5-1
j_gene: TRBJ1-1
CDR3aa: CASSLAGMRAFF

v_gene: TRBV7-9
j_gene: TRBJ2-1
CDR3aa: CASSSSPEAGGSYNEQFF

v_gene: TRBV20-1
j_gene: TRBJ1-4
CDR3aa: CSARVNEKLFF

v_gene: TRBV2
j_gene: TRBJ1-2
CDR3aa: CASTRQGARYGYTF

v_gene: TRBV27
j_gene: TRBJ2-1
CDR3aa: CASRDGLAGGLHNEQFF

v_gene: TRBV28
j_gene: TRBJ2-1
CDR3aa: CASSFGGALKSYNEQFF

v_gene: TRBV14
j_gene: TRBJ2-5
CDR3aa: CASSQDATGEETQYF

v_gene: TRBV11-2
j_gene: TRBJ2-2
CDR3aa: CASSLNDGKRPTGELFF

v_gene: TRBV20-1
j_gene: TRBJ1-2
CDR3aa: CSAIRPGTGRGYTF

v_gene: TRBV25-1
j_gene: TRBJ2-2
CDR3aa: CASSEPLGTGLHTGELFF

v_gene: TRBV15
j_gene: TRBJ2-5
CDR3aa: CATSRDSMAGSMETQYF

v_gene: TRBV7-2
j_gene: TRBJ2-7
CDR3aa: CASSLMVEQYF

v_gene: TRBV9
j_gene: TRBJ2-7
CDR3aa: CASSQETGGPYEQYF

v_gene: TRBV28
j_gene: TRBJ2-2
CDR3aa: CASSKGTDGTGELFF

v_gene: TRBV7-9
j_gene: TRBJ1-3
CDR3aa: CASSSRTGTVGNTIYF

v_gene: TRBV7-6
j_gene: TRBJ2-1
CDR3aa: CASSLGTADEQFF

v_gene: TRBV4-3
j_gene: TRBJ2-5
CDR3aa: CASSQDIINQETQYF

v_gene: TRBV7-3
j_gene: TRBJ2-3
CDR3aa: CASSLTGSGRVLDTQYF

v_gene: TRBV25-1
j_gene: TRBJ1-4
CDR3aa: CASKAGIREKLFF

v_gene: TRBV15
j_gene: TRBJ2-1
CDR3aa: CATSRGGVTTSGDNEQFF

v_gene: TRBV19
j_gene: TRBJ2-3
CDR3aa: CASSQGTSGRQRTDTQYF

v_gene: TRBV30
j_gene: TRBJ2-1
CDR3aa: CAWSSGRTSSYNEQFF

v_gene: TRBV27
j_gene: TRBJ2-7
CDR3aa: CASSPSRDSSYEQYF

v_gene: TRBV10-3
j_gene: TRBJ2-4
CDR3aa: CAVSDQNIQYF

v_gene: TRBV24-1
j_gene: TRBJ2-3
CDR3aa: CAASSWRATSTDTQYF

v_gene: TRBV20-1
j_gene: TRBJ2-7
CDR3aa: CSARDRRTSYEQYF

v_gene: TRBV6-5
j_gene: TRBJ1-6
CDR3aa: CASSYSGVFNSPLHF

v_gene: TRBV30
j_gene: TRBJ1-1
CDR3aa: CAWSVWGGNTEAFF

v_gene: TRBV27
j_gene: TRBJ2-7
CDR3aa: CASSLSSTVGSYEQYF

v_gene: TRBV5-1
j_gene: TRBJ1-4
CDR3aa: CASSLGETNEKLFF

v_gene: TRBV7-9
j_gene: TRBJ2-1
CDR3aa: CASSPSRGNSYNEQFF

v_gene: TRBV28
j_gene: TRBJ2-5
CDR3aa: CASSVLQGLQETQYF

v_gene: TRBV7-8
j_gene: TRBJ2-7
CDR3aa: CASSLVRAFLSEQYF

v_gene: TRBV12-3/TRBV12-4
j_gene: TRBJ2-1
CDR3aa: CASRKSGRYNEQFF

v_gene: TRBV5-1
j_gene: TRBJ2-7
CDR3aa: CASSIRPTGGLQPGDYEQYF

v_gene: TRBV15
j_gene: TRBJ2-7
CDR3aa: CATSRYGLAGGSSYEQYF

v_gene: TRBV18
j_gene: TRBJ2-7
CDR3aa: CASSRRGNYGTSDYEQYF

v_gene: TRBV6-6
j_gene: TRBJ1-1
CDR3aa: CASSYVDRSFF

v_gene: TRBV4-1
j_gene: TRBJ1-5
CDR3aa: CASSQVGRPQHF

v_gene: TRBV14
j_gene: TRBJ2-5
CDR3aa: CASSQDVGVQETQYF